This entry is about one T cell receptor beta chain. Only in-frame clones appear in the TCRdb table, and some are missing; sequencing was by immunoSEQ multiplex PCR. The table shows tens of thousands of clones, with 80% to 95% occurring only once. These data originate in a study of T cell changes during pregnancy in multiple sclerosis. Germline V lookup: CDR1 MNHNS, CDR2 SASEGT. This CDR3 region has 12 residues. V lost 0 bases and J 11 bases, leaving 10 bases between the germline ends. This clonotype originated in a female donor with multiple sclerosis, enrolled in a pregnancy study. The gene calls are TRBV6-1 and TRBJ1-2; D may be TRBD1 (5 bases). The sample here was CD8+ T cells from peripheral blood mononuclear cells, taken in the second trimester of pregnancy. CDR3: CASSEARYRYTF. CDR3 DNA sequence: TGTGCCAGCAGTGAAGCCCGGTACAGGTACACCTTC.